These T cell receptor beta chains were read from a single sample in a study of identical twins. TCRdb used MiXCR to reprocess the 5' RACE reads, holding one entry per CDR3 protein. The sample records 300,000 to 400,000 distinct CDR3 sequences, approximately 10% being singletons. Material for sequencing was naive T cells sorted from blood. The receptors originated from a woman in her 50s in good health. The CDR3 runs from the conserved cysteine through the conserved F or W. A D gene is named only where the DNA matches it firmly. Not every row has a clone size; where given, it reads once, few, many or a size class.

j_call | v_call | clone_size | d_call | cdr3_nt | cdr3_aa
TRBJ2-3 | TRBV10-3 | many | - | TGTGCCACCCTACTAGGTAGGGCGAGCACAGATACGCAGTATTTT | CATLLGRASTDTQYF
TRBJ2-5 | TRBV20-1 | - | - | TGCAGTGCTAGCACGCTCGGGATCCAAGAGACCCAGTACTTC | CSASTLGIQETQYF
TRBJ1-1 | TRBV14 | - | TRBD1 | TGTGCCAGCAGCTCCCACACAGGGGCTCATGAAGCTTTCTTT | CASSSHTGAHEAFF
TRBJ1-4 | TRBV9 | - | TRBD1 | TGTGCCAGCAGCGTAATGACAGGGGTTAATGAAAAACTGTTTTTT | CASSVMTGVNEKLFF
TRBJ2-1 | TRBV11-3 | - | TRBD2 | TGTGCCAGCAGCTGGGATAGCGGGGGTAATGAGCAGTTCTTC | CASSWDSGGNEQFF
TRBJ2-5 | TRBV7-9 | - | TRBD2 | TGTGCCAGCAGCTCCAGACTAGCGGGAAATAATTATGAGACCCAGTACTTC | CASSSRLAGNNYETQYF
TRBJ2-5 | TRBV20-1 | many | TRBD1 | TGCAGTGCTGAAAACAGGGGAGAGACCCAGTACTTC | CSAENRGETQYF
TRBJ2-1 | TRBV3-1 | - | - | TGTGCCAGCAGCCAAGTTCGGGGAACGAGCTCCTACAATGAGCAGTTCTTC | CASSQVRGTSSYNEQFF
TRBJ2-1 | TRBV5-5 | - | - | TGTGCCAGCAGCTGGGCGGGGTCCTACAATGAGCAGTTCTTC | CASSWAGSYNEQFF
TRBJ2-1 | TRBV18 | few | - | TGTGCCAGCTCACCACCGACGGGAGTAAATGAGCAGTTCTTC | CASSPPTGVNEQFF
TRBJ2-2 | TRBV24-1 | - | TRBD1 | TGTGCCACCAGTGAAACGGGACAGGGGAACACCGGGGAGCTGTTTTTT | CATSETGQGNTGELFF
TRBJ1-2 | TRBV9 | many | - | TGTGCCAGCAGCGGGGAGGGCTATGGCTACACCTTC | CASSGEGYGYTF
TRBJ2-3 | TRBV29-1 | few | TRBD1 | TGCAGCGTTCTCGGGACAGGCACAGATACGCAGTATTTT | CSVLGTGTDTQYF
TRBJ1-2 | TRBV5-1 | - | - | TGCGCCAGCAGCTTCGAAGGGGCCCCTGTCTACACCTTC | CASSFEGAPVYTF
TRBJ2-5 | TRBV7-7 | few | TRBD1 | TGTGCCAGCAGCTTAACAGGGGCAAAGACCCAGTACTTC | CASSLTGAKTQYF
TRBJ1-1 | TRBV7-3 | many | - | TGTGCCAGCAGGTTGCGGGGCGTGAACACTGAAGCTTTCTTT | CASRLRGVNTEAFF
TRBJ2-3 | TRBV5-1 | many | - | TGCGCCAGCAGCTTGACCCTAGCAGATACGCAGTATTTT | CASSLTLADTQYF
TRBJ1-5 | TRBV4-1 | many | - | TGCGCCAGCAGCCAAGCCCAATTCGGTAGCAATCAGCCCCAGCATTTT | CASSQAQFGSNQPQHF
TRBJ1-1 | TRBV7-2 | - | - | TGTGCCAGCAGCTTAGTTCTCCAGGGTACCGGTGCTTTCTTT | CASSLVLQGTGAFF
TRBJ2-5 | TRBV14 | few | TRBD2 | TGTGCCAGCAGCCAAAGAGGACTAGCGGGACGAGAGACCCAGTACTTC | CASSQRGLAGRETQYF
TRBJ2-5 | TRBV7-2 | many | TRBD1 | TGTGCCAGCAGCTTAGAGTTGAGGACAGGGGAGACCCAGTACTTC | CASSLELRTGETQYF
TRBJ2-2 | TRBV11-2 | - | TRBD1 | TGTGCCAGCAGCTTAACACAGGGGGTCGGGGAGCTGTTTTTT | CASSLTQGVGELFF
TRBJ2-6 | TRBV12-3/TRBV12-4 | - | - | TGTGCCTCCAATAAACCCTCTGGGGCCAACGTCCTGACTTTC | CASNKPSGANVLTF
TRBJ2-1 | TRBV3-1 | - | TRBD1 | TGTGCCAGCAGCGACCGGGACAGATACTACAATGAGCAGTTCTTC | CASSDRDRYYNEQFF
TRBJ1-4 | TRBV27 | - | - | TGTGCCAGCCACCCTCAGGGAGTATTTGAAAAACTGTTTTTT | CASHPQGVFEKLFF
TRBJ2-3 | TRBV2 | few | TRBD2 | TGTGCCCCTCACCGAACTAGCGGGAGAGGGGGAGGTACGCAGTATTTT | CAPHRTSGRGGGTQYF
TRBJ2-1 | TRBV24-1 | - | - | TGTGCCACCAGTGATTCCCGACGGGGCCGAAACAATGAGCAGTTCTTC | CATSDSRRGRNNEQFF
TRBJ1-1 | TRBV29-1 | - | - | TGCAGTGTGACGGTTGTTAATGAAGCTTTCTTT | CSVTVVNEAFF
TRBJ1-2 | TRBV12-3/TRBV12-4 | - | - | TGTGCCAGCAGTGGGGGAAGCTATGGCTACACCTTC | CASSGGSYGYTF
TRBJ2-1 | TRBV6-5 | many | - | TGTGCCAGCCCTCCAGTAAGCCCTTACAATGAGCAGTTCTTC | CASPPVSPYNEQFF
TRBJ2-2 | TRBV10-3 | many | - | TGTGCCATCAGCGGGGTCGCGAACACCGGGGAGCTGTTTTTT | CAISGVANTGELFF
TRBJ2-1 | TRBV30 | - | - | TGTGCCTGGAGTCATGGGAGGGGGTCCAATGAGCAGTTCTTC | CAWSHGRGSNEQFF
TRBJ1-1 | TRBV11-2 | many | - | TGTGCCAGCAGCTTGATCGGAGGTTTGAACACTGAAGCTTTCTTT | CASSLIGGLNTEAFF
TRBJ2-4 | TRBV12-3/TRBV12-4 | - | - | TGTGCCAGCAGTTTAGAAACTGGGGTCAAAAACATTCAGTACTTC | CASSLETGVKNIQYF
TRBJ2-3 | TRBV7-9 | few | TRBD1 | TGTGCCAGCAGCCCACCCCGGGACAGGGGCACAGATACGCAGTATTTT | CASSPPRDRGTDTQYF
TRBJ2-1 | TRBV18 | - | TRBD2 | TGTGCCAGCTCACCACTCAGAGCGGGGGCCACCTACAATGAGCAGTTCTTC | CASSPLRAGATYNEQFF
TRBJ1-2 | TRBV6-1 | - | TRBD1 | TGTGCCAGCAGTGAATCCCTGTCCGGGACAGTTATTGGCTACACCTTC | CASSESLSGTVIGYTF
TRBJ2-5 | TRBV24-1 | few | - | TGTGCCACCAGTGATTTGACCGGGGTTAAAGAGACCCAGTACTTC | CATSDLTGVKETQYF
TRBJ2-4 | TRBV20-1 | - | - | TGCAGTGCTAGTCGGGCAGTCAAAAACATTCAGTACTTC | CSASRAVKNIQYF
TRBJ2-3 | TRBV20-1 | - | TRBD2 | TGCAGTGCTAGAGGGGGACTAGCGGGAGCTGGCGGCACAGATACGCAGTATTTT | CSARGGLAGAGGTDTQYF
TRBJ1-6 | TRBV20-1 | once | TRBD1 | TGCAGTGCTACACAGGGGACAGCGAATTCACCCCTCCACTTT | CSATQGTANSPLHF
TRBJ1-2 | TRBV11-2 | many | - | TGTGCCAGCAGCTTAAGACCTTATGGCTACACCTTC | CASSLRPYGYTF
TRBJ1-4 | TRBV29-1 | - | - | TGCAGCGTTGGGCAGGACGAAAAACTGTTTTTT | CSVGQDEKLFF
TRBJ2-2 | TRBV5-1 | - | TRBD2 | TGCGCCAGCAGCCCGGGGACTAGCGGGATCGGGGAGCTGTTTTTT | CASSPGTSGIGELFF
TRBJ2-3 | TRBV7-9 | few | - | TGTGCCAGCAGCTTACTCCAGAGCACAGATACGCAGTATTTT | CASSLLQSTDTQYF
TRBJ1-1 | TRBV29-1 | - | - | TGCAGCGTTGGCCGAACGAAGGGGAACACTGAAGCTTTCTTT | CSVGRTKGNTEAFF
TRBJ1-5 | TRBV27 | few | - | TGTGCCAGCAGTCCACAGGCAAGGCAGCCCCAGCATTTT | CASSPQARQPQHF
TRBJ2-3 | TRBV7-9 | many | TRBD2 | TGTGCCAGCAGCCTCGCCCCCGGGACTACACACACAGATACGCAGTATTTT | CASSLAPGTTHTDTQYF
TRBJ2-7 | TRBV5-1 | many | TRBD1 | TGCGCCAGCGGACAGGGACCCACCTACGAGCAGTACTTC | CASGQGPTYEQYF